The 29 T cell receptor beta chains given below trace back to one sample, sequenced in a study of T cells in localized non-small cell lung cancer. This table comes from immunoSEQ multiplex PCR, and its TCRdb copy is limited to in-frame clones, with some not included. The data show 3,000 or so clones, 29% seen once. Sequenced material: lung tumor tissue, taken before any cancer treatment. All receptors derive from a man aged 40 to 69 with stage I lung adenocarcinoma.

By sample share, this clone is medium-sized (0.01 to 0.1%). The chain combines TRBV2 with TRBJ1-5; unclear D gene. V shed 1 base and J shed 5 bases, with 12 bases lying between them. Germline assignment: CDR1 SNHLY and CDR2 FYNNEI. The CDR3 sequence is 15 residues long. CDR3 DNA sequence: TGTGCCAGCAGTGAAGACGCGGGAGCCGATCAGCCCCAGCATTTT. It specifies CASSEDAGADQPQHF.

This clone is judged large. J is TRBJ2-1 and V is TRBV29-1, with D perhaps matching TRBD1 (6 bases). CDR3 length equals 12 residues. The V gene lost 4 bases and the J gene lost 6 bases, with 10 bases spanning the gap. The V gene's germline CDR1 is SQVTM and CDR2 ANQGSEA. CDR3 in DNA: TGCAGCGTTGTAGAAGGGGGCAATGAGCAGTTCTTC. This encodes CSVVEGGNEQFF.

The chain couples TRBV29-1 to TRBJ2-3; D gene uncertain. Trimming pared 3 bases from V and 3 bases from J, leaving 13 bases between. Per the germline V gene, CDR1 is SQVTM and CDR2 is ANQGSEA. The CDR3 runs to 14 residues. CDR3 amino acids: CSVEPTPGTDTQYF. For the CDR3, the DNA is TGCAGCGTTGAGCCGACTCCCGGGACAGATACGCAGTATTTT.

V and J are TRBV2 and TRBJ2-5; D not certain. V lost 3 bases, J lost 7 bases, and 18 bases lay in between. The CDR3 totals 15 residues. From germline, CDR1 is SNHLY and CDR2 FYNNEI. For the CDR3, the DNA is TGTGCCAGCAGTGAGGAGAGCTCGCTCGGGTCGACCCAGTACTTC. Translated: CASSEESSLGSTQYF.

Relative to its sample, this clone is medium-sized. The gene calls are TRBV6-8 and TRBJ1-3; the D is unclear. Trimming shortened V by 7 bases and J by 3 bases, and 16 bases separated the two germline ends. Germline CDR1 and CDR2: MNHGY and SAAAGT. The CDR3 sequence is 15 residues long. The CDR3 DNA follows: TGTGCCAGCACCCTCGACGGGCTAGGTGGAAACACCATATATTTT. Translation gives CASTLDGLGGNTIYF.

The V gene is TRBV11-3, the J gene TRBJ2-3, with TRBD2 matching 10 bases. Germline V CDR1 and CDR2: SGHNT, YENEEA. V lost 5 bases to trimming and J lost 5 bases; unmatched junction nucleotides: 10. This CDR3 region has 16 residues. The CDR3 DNA reads TGTGCCAGCAGCATATCTAGCGGGGGAGGTGAAGATACGCAGTATTTT. As protein: CASSISSGGGEDTQYF.

This clone is classed as medium-sized. The chain employs TRBV6-8 and TRBJ1-2, with a weak D call TRBD1 (6 bases). The CDR3 is 15 amino acids. Per germline, CDR1 MNHGY and CDR2 SAAAGT. The V and J ends lost 8 bases and 0 bases respectively, with 16 bases between them. The CDR3 sequence is CASGGNRDSNYGYTF. DNA of the CDR3: TGTGCCAGCGGGGGAAACAGGGATTCTAACTATGGCTACACCTTC.

A word on this clone: The same CDR3 can be traced to other DNA sequences in this sample. V and J are TRBV18 and TRBJ1-5, with 10 bases lining up with TRBD1. Per germline, CDR1 KGHSH and CDR2 LQKENI. J was trimmed by 4 bases and V by 3 bases; bases with no gene match: 3. The CDR3 length is 15 residues. CDR3 DNA sequence: TGTGCCAGCTCACCGGACAGGGGGGGTAATCAGCCCCAGCATTTT. Its protein is CASSPDRGGNQPQHF.

The rearrangement links TRBV19 to TRBJ1-6; D is perhaps TRBD1 (6 bases). Germline V lookup: CDR1 LNHDA, CDR2 SQIVND (reference sequence). V was pared by 7 bases and J by 6 bases, with 13 bases between. CDR3 size: 14 residues. DNA for the CDR3: TGTGCCAGTACGTCAGGGGAAGGTAATTCACCCCTCCACTTT. Amino acids: CASTSGEGNSPLHF. The complete variable domain, with remaining parts taken from reference TRBV19 and TRBJ1-6, reads DGGITQSPKYLFRKEGQNVTLSCEQNLNHDAMYWYRQDPGQGLRLIYYSQIVNDFQKGDIAEGYSVSREKKESFPLTVTSAQKNPTAFYLCASTSGEGNSPLHFGNGTRLTVT.

By share, this clone counts as medium-sized. This rearrangement joins TRBV9 to TRBJ2-3; D is unclear. Trimming took 3 bases from V and 4 from J, leaving 15 bases between them. Looked up from germline, CDR1 is SGDLS and CDR2 is YYNGEE. CDR3 length equals 15 residues. CDR3 DNA: TGTGCCAGCAGCGCCCCCCGCTCGGCTGCAGATACGCAGTATTTT. Its protein is CASSAPRSAADTQYF. The whole variable domain, filled in from reference TRBV9 and TRBJ2-3, reads DSGVTQTPKHLITATGQRVTLRCSPRSGDLSVYWYQQSLDQGLQFLIQYYNGEERAKGNILERFSAQQFPDLHSELNLSSLELGDSALYFCASSAPRSAADTQYFGPGTRLTVL.

J is TRBJ1-1 and V is TRBV19; no reliable D call. The CDR3 totals 14 residues. Germline CDR1 LNHDA, CDR2 SQIVND (reference sequence). The ends were cut back, 7 bases at V and 0 bases at J, with 12 bases in the middle. In nucleotides, the CDR3 is TGTGCCAGTAATAATTACGGCATGAACACTGAAGCTTTCTTT. As protein: CASNNYGMNTEAFF.

By share of the sample, this clone is medium-sized. The chain is built from TRBV7-7 and TRBJ2-3; perhaps D is TRBD1 or TRBD2 (5 bases each). Germline lookup yields CDR1 SSHAT and CDR2 FNYEAQ (reference sequence). Trimming cost V 5 bases and J 1 base, with 16 bases left between them. The length of the CDR3 is 16 residues. The CDR3 reads CASSLGASGGTDTQYF. The DNA for the CDR3 is TGTGCCAGCAGCCTCGGGGCCTCAGGTGGCACAGATACGCAGTATTTT.

This clone was picked up a small number of times. This chain joins TRBV4-1 and TRBJ1-4; 8 nucleotides align to TRBD1. CDR1 MGHRA and CDR2 YSYEKL come from the germline V gene. The CDR3 totals 14 residues. The V segment lost 4 bases and the J segment 7 bases; nucleotides outside the gene matches: 5. The DNA for the CDR3 is TGCGCCAGCAGCCGGGGCGACAGGGGTGAAAAACTGTTTTTT. This encodes CASSRGDRGEKLFF.

This clone was counted a few times. J is TRBJ1-6 and V is TRBV6-8; D is unclear. Trimming took off 8 bases at V and 10 bases at J, with 15 bases between the two ends. From germline, CDR1 is MNHGY and CDR2 SAAAGT. This CDR3 comprises 13 residues. CDR3 in amino acids: CASSSGSWSPLHF. CDR3 DNA: TGTGCCAGCTCATCCGGTAGTTGGTCACCCCTCCACTTT.

This clone has only a few counts. The chain has TRBV6-9 and TRBJ2-7; 8 bases map to TRBD1. The CDR3 runs 13 residues. Per germline, CDR1 MNHGY and CDR2 SVAAGI. Unmatched junction bases numbered 2, after V lost 3 bases and J lost 4 bases. The CDR3: CASSYTGGYEQYF. The CDR3 DNA reads TGTGCCAGCAGTTACACAGGGGGGTACGAGCAGTACTTC.

DNA for the CDR3: TGTGCCAGCACTCGCGACAGGAACCAATACGAGCAGTACTTC. Its protein product is CASTRDRNQYEQYF. The V and J genes are TRBV6-8 and TRBJ2-7, with D possibly being TRBD1 (6 bases). V lost 7 bases to trimming and J lost 4 bases, with 17 bases between them. The CDR3 is 14 amino acids. Germline CDR1 reads MNHGY; CDR2 reads SAAAGT.

The CDR3 is CASSQAADSPGEQYF. The CDR3, as DNA: TGCGCCAGCAGCCAAGCGGCCGATTCGCCCGGCGAGCAGTACTTC. This chain links TRBV4-1 with TRBJ2-7; unclear D gene. This CDR3 is 15 amino acids long. V lost 1 base and J lost 6, with 16 bases in between. Germline-derived CDR1 and CDR2 are MGHRA and YSYEKL.

This clone was seen a few times. V is TRBV6-8 and J is TRBJ2-7, with D perhaps matching TRBD1 (5 bases). From germline, CDR1 is MNHGY and CDR2 SAAAGT. Trimming removed 0 bases at V and 8 bases at J, with 8 bases between. CDR3 length: 12 residues. The CDR3 bases are TGTGCCAGCAGTTACTCAGGGGCTCAGCAGTACTTC. It encodes CASSYSGAQQYF.

This clone has just a few counts. The chain has TRBV6-8 and TRBJ1-3; D is undetermined. The germline V gene encodes CDR1 MNHGY and CDR2 SAAAGT. This CDR3 contains 14 residues. V lost 10 bases to trimming and J lost 0 bases, with 13 bases between them. CDR3: CAIGSSFSGNTIYF. The CDR3 coding sequence is TGTGCCATCGGATCCTCATTCTCTGGAAACACCATATATTTT.

The CDR3 coding sequence is TGTGCCAGCAGCTTGTACAGGAGCTATGGAAACACCATATATTTT. Amino acid sequence: CASSLYRSYGNTIYF. The chain carries TRBV11-3 and TRBJ1-3; tentatively, D is TRBD1 (5 bases). Germline V gene data show CDR1 as SGHNT and CDR2 as YENEEA. This CDR3 contains 15 residues. Trimming removed 3 bases from V and 3 bases from J, with 12 bases in between.

DNA for the CDR3: TGTGCCAGCTCACCTACGGCGGTGATCAACACTGAAGCTTTCTTT. Translated: CASSPTAVINTEAFF. The chain recombines TRBV18 with TRBJ1-1; D unclear. The CDR3 has 15 residues. Between the trimmed V and J ends, which lost 3 bases and 2 bases, there was a span of 13 bases. Per the germline V gene, CDR1 is KGHSH and CDR2 is LQKENI.

This clone was observed a few times. The chain carries TRBV6-8 and TRBJ1-5, with D hard to call. From germline, CDR1 is MNHGY and CDR2 SAAAGT. The CDR3 contains 13 residues. V was cut by 5 bases and J by 9 bases, with 14 bases left in between. The CDR3 nucleotides read TGTGCCAGCAGTGATATCACCCGACGGCCCCAGCATTTT. Translation gives CASSDITRRPQHF.

This clone has a handful of counts. The chain recombines TRBV7-4 with TRBJ2-3; 8 nucleotides agree with TRBD1. There are 13 residues in the CDR3. V trimming: 10 bases; J trimming: 2 bases; junction bases outside the gene matches: 5. Germline V gene data show CDR1 as SGHVT and CDR2 as SQSDAQ. The CDR3 DNA follows: TGTGCCACCCGGGACAGGAACACAGATACGCAGTATTTT. Translation: CATRDRNTDTQYF. Together with reference TRBV7-4 and TRBJ2-3, the CDR3 gives the full variable domain: GAGVSQSPRYKVAKRGRDVALRCDSISGHVTLYWYRQTLGQGSEVLTYSQSDAQRDKSGRPSGRFSAERPERSVSTLKIQRTEQGDSAVYLCATRDRNTDTQYFGPGTRLTVL.

A few counts support this clone. The chain uses TRBV6-8 and TRBJ1-5, with a tentative D call TRBD1 (6 bases). CDR1 and CDR2 from the germline V gene are MNHGY and SAAAGT. CDR3 length: 14 residues. The V gene lost 5 bases and the J gene lost 8 bases, with 16 bases spanning the gap. The CDR3 here is CASSAGGPFEPQHF. The CDR3, as DNA: TGTGCCAGCAGTGCCGGGGGCCCATTCGAGCCCCAGCATTTT.

The chain couples TRBV9 to TRBJ1-1; a weak D match, TRBD1 (6 bases). This CDR3 region has 13 residues. V lost 3 bases and J lost 8, with 14 bases in between. The germline CDR1 and CDR2 sequences are SGDLS and YYNGEE. The CDR3 is CASSGTDRFEAFF. In DNA, the CDR3 is TGTGCCAGCAGCGGGACCGACAGGTTCGAAGCTTTCTTT.

The chain links TRBV11-3 to TRBJ1-6; D remains ambiguous. CDR1 and CDR2 from the germline V gene are SGHNT and YENEEA. The germline V and J ends were trimmed by 3 bases and 8 bases, with 14 bases remaining between them. The CDR3 spans 15 residues. CDR3 in amino acids: CASSLVVGSYSPLHF. As DNA, the CDR3 is TGTGCCAGCAGCTTGGTTGTAGGGTCGTATTCACCCCTCCACTTT. Supplemented by reference TRBV11-3 and TRBJ1-6, the full variable domain reads EAGVVQSPRYKIIEKKQPVAFWCNPISGHNTLYWYLQNLGQGPELLIRYENEEAVDDSQLPKDRFSAERLKGVDSTLKIQPAELGDSAVYLCASSLVVGSYSPLHFGNGTRLTVT.

This sequence joins TRBV9 and TRBJ1-5; 8 nucleotides agree with TRBD1. The V gene's germline CDR1 is SGDLS and CDR2 YYNGEE. V lost 5 bases and J lost 6; bases outside the gene matches: 10. The CDR3 totals 15 residues. In nucleotides, the CDR3 is TGTGCCAGCAGTGAAGACGGACAGGGTAGTCAGCCCCAGCATTTT. Its protein is CASSEDGQGSQPQHF.

V usage is TRBV25-1 and J usage is TRBJ1-6; D uncertain. The CDR3 spans 14 residues. Trimming cost V 7 bases and J 8 bases, with 15 bases left between them. The germline CDR1 and CDR2 sequences are MGHDK and SYGVNS. CDR3 region: CASIPAGVYSPLHF. The CDR3, as DNA: TGTGCCAGCATTCCCGCCGGAGTTTATTCACCCCTCCACTTT.

By frequency in the sample, this clone is medium-sized. Relative to the germline gene, one junction end is altered; a read error may explain this. The rearrangement links TRBV6-8 to TRBJ2-1; the D gene is possibly TRBD1 (5 bases). CDR1 is MNHGY, CDR2 SAAAGT, per germline. CDR3 length: 13 amino acids. The CDR3 nucleotides are TGTGCCAGCAGTGACTCGGACAACAATGAGCAGTTCTTC. It translates to CASSDSDNNEQFF.